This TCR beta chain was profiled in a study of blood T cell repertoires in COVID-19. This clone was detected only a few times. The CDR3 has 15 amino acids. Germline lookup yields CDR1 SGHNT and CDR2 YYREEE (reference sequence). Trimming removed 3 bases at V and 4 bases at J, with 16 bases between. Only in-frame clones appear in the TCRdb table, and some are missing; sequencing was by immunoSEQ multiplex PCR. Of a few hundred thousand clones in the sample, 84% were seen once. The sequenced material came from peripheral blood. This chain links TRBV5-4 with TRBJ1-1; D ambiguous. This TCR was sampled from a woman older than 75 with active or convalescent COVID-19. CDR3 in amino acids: CASSSGSLVGTEAFF. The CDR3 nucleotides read TGTGCCAGCAGCTCGGGGTCCTTGGTAGGCACTGAAGCTTTCTTT.